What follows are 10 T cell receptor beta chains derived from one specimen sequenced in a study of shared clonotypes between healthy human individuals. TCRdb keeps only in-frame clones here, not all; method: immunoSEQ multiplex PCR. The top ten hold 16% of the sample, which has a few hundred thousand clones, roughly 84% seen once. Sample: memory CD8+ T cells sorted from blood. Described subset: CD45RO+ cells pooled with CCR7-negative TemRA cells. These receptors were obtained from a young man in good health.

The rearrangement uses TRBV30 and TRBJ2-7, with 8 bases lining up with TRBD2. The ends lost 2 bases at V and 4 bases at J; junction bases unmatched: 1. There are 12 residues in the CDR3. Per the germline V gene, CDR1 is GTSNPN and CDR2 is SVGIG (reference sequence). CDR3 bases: TGTGCCTGGAGTACTAGCGGATACGAGCAGTACTTC. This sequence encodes CAWSTSGYEQYF.

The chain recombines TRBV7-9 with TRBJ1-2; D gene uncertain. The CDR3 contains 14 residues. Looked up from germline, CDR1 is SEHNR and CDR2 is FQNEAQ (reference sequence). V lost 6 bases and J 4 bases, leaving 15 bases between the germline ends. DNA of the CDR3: TGTGCCAGCAGACGACGGGAAGGGCCCTATGGCTACACCTTC. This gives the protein CASRRREGPYGYTF.

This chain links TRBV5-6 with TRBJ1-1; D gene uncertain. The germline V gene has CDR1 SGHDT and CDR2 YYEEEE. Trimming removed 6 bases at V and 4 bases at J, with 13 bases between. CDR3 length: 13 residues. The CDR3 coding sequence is TGTGCCAGCATCGGGGTCCTGGGCACTGAAGCTTTCTTT. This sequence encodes CASIGVLGTEAFF.

CDR3 sequence reads: CASSMEGQKSPYEQYF. CDR3 in DNA: TGTGCCAGCTCCATGGAGGGACAAAAAAGTCCCTACGAGCAGTACTTC. The gene calls are TRBV18 and TRBJ2-7; D may be TRBD1 or TRBD2 (6 bases each). This CDR3 is built from 16 residues. Trimming pared 6 bases from V and 2 bases from J, leaving 20 bases between. In germline, CDR1 is KGHSH, CDR2 LQKENI.

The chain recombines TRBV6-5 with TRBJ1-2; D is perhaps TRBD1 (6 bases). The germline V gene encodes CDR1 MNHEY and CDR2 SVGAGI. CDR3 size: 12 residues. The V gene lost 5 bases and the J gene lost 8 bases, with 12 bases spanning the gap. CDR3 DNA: TGTGCCAGCAGTACCCCAGGGGACGGCTACACCTTC. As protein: CASSTPGDGYTF.

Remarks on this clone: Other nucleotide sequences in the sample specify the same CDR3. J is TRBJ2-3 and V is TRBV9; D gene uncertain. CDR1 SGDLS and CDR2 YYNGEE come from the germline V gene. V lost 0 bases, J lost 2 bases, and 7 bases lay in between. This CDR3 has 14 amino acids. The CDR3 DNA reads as TGTGCCAGCAGCGTAGGGGGATCCACAGATACGCAGTATTTT. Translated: CASSVGGSTDTQYF.

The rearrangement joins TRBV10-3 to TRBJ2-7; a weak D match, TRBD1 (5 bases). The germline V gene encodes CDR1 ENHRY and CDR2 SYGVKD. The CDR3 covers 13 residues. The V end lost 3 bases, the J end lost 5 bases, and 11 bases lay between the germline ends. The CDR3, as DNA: TGTGCCATCAGTGATGGCAGGGTCCACGAGCAGTACTTC. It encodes CAISDGRVHEQYF.

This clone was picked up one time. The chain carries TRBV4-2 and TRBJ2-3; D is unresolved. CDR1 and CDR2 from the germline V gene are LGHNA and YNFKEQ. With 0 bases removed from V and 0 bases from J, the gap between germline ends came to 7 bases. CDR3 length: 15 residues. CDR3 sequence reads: CASSQEEHSTDTQYF. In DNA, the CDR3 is TGTGCCAGCAGCCAAGAGGAGCATAGCACAGATACGCAGTATTTT.

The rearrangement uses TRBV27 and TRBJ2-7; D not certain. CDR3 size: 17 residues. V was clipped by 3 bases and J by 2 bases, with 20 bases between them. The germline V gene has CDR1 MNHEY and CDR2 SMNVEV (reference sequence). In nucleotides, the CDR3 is TGTGCCAGCAGTTTCCTGACAAAGCCCCTATTAACCTACGAGCAGTACTTC. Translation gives CASSFLTKPLLTYEQYF.

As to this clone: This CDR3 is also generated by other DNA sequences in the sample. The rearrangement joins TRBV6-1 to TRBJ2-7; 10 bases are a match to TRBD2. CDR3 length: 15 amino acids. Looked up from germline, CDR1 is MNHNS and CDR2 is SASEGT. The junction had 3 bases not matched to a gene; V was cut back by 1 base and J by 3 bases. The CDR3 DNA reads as TGTGCCAGCAGTGAAGGCCTAGCGGGAGTCTACGAGCAGTACTTC. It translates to CASSEGLAGVYEQYF.